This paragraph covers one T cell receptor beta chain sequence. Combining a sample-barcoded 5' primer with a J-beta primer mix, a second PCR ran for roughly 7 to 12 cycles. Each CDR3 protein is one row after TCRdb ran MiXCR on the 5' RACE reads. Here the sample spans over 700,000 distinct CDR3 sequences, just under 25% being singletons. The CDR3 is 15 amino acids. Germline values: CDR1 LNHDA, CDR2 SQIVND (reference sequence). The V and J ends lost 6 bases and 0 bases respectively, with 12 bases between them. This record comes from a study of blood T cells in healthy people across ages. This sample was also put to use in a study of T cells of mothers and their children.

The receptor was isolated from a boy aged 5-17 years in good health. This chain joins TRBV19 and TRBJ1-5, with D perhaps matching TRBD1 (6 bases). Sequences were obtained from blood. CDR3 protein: CASSVTGNSNQPQHF. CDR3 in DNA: TGTGCCAGTAGCGTAACAGGGAATAGCAATCAGCCCCAGCATTTT.